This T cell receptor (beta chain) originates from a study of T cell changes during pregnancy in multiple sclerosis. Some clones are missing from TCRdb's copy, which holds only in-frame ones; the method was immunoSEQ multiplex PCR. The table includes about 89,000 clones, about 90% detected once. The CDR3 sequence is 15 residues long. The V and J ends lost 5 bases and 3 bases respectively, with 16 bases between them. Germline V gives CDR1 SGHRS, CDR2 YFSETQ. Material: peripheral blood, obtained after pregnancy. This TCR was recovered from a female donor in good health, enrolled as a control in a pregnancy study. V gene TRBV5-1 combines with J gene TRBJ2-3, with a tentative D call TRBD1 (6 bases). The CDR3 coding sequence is TGCGCCAGCAGACTCAGGGGTTCGGGGACAGATACGCAGTATTTT. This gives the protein CASRLRGSGTDTQYF.